Below are 11 T cell receptor beta chains sequenced from a single sample in a study of metastatic and nonmetastatic thyroid tumors. Nobody among the patients had been given any treatment before thyroid surgery. TCRdb reassembled clones from the PCR reads with MiXCR. The repertoire has about 20,000 clones, more than 15% of them found once; the top ten carry under 20%. Material: blood. These receptor sequences come from a female donor with papillary thyroid cancer or a benign thyroid nodule (not recorded which). Some clones in this sample may be carry-over from other donors' samples.

This clone came up many times. The gene calls are TRBV20-1 and TRBJ2-7, with TRBD2 identical over 10 bases. CDR3 length: 15 residues. The ends lost 3 bases at V and 0 bases at J; junction bases unmatched: 5. Germline assignment: CDR1 DFQATT and CDR2 SNEGSKA (reference sequence). CDR3 bases: TGCAGTGCTAGGCCCCTAGCGGGGGCCTCCTACGAGCAGTACTTC. Translation: CSARPLAGASYEQYF.

The chain recombines TRBV5-5 with TRBJ2-2; D may correspond to TRBD1 or TRBD2 (6 bases each). V lost 1 base to trimming and J lost 4 bases, with 11 bases between them. The CDR3 covers 15 residues. The germline CDR1 and CDR2 sequences are SGHKS and YYEKEE (reference sequence). The CDR3 loop reads CASSLSGAGTGELFF. CDR3 DNA: TGTGCCAGCAGCTTGTCGGGGGCGGGCACCGGGGAGCTGTTTTTT.

This clone was observed many times. As DNA, the CDR3 is TGTGCCAGCAGCCTGGGAAACACCATATATTTT. It is translated as CASSLGNTIYF. V usage is TRBV3-1 and J usage is TRBJ1-3; D unclear. The CDR3 has 11 amino acids. The V end lost 4 bases, the J end lost 4 bases, and 2 bases lay between the germline ends. The germline V gene encodes CDR1 LGHDT and CDR2 YNNKEL (reference sequence).

This clone was recorded at least ten times. This rearrangement joins TRBV30 to TRBJ1-4; possible D gene TRBD1, 5 bases. Germline V gives CDR1 GTSNPN, CDR2 SVGIG (reference sequence). V was clipped by 6 bases and J by 7 bases, with 21 bases between them. This CDR3 has 15 amino acids. CDR3 bases: TGTGCCTGCCTCCCCAGTGGGGGGGTCGGTGAAAAACTGTTTTTT. Translation gives CACLPSGGVGEKLFF.

This clone was counted only a few times. V and J are TRBV28 and TRBJ2-7; the D gene is possibly TRBD2 (6 bases). This CDR3 has 17 amino acids. V lost 5 bases and J lost 3, with 23 bases in between. CDR1 is MDHEN, CDR2 SYDVKM, per germline. This chain's CDR3 is CASSLTPLALSLYEQYF. The CDR3 DNA reads TGTGCCAGCAGTCTAACCCCCCTAGCGTTGTCCCTCTACGAGCAGTACTTC.

This clone has at least ten counts. This sequence joins TRBV20-1 and TRBJ2-7; D call uncertain. With 3 bases removed from V and 4 bases from J, the gap between germline ends came to 10 bases. The CDR3 spans 12 residues. Germline CDR1 is DFQATT and CDR2 is SNEGSKA (reference sequence). The CDR3 DNA is TGCAGTGCTAGTGAAGGATCTTACGAGCAGTACTTC. It translates to CSASEGSYEQYF.

This clone is categorized as medium-sized. V is TRBV28 and J is TRBJ1-6; D uncertain. Germline loops: CDR1 MDHEN, CDR2 SYDVKM. The V end was cut by 3 bases, the J end by 3 bases, with 9 bases between. The CDR3 has 15 residues. In nucleotides, the CDR3 is TGTGCCAGCAGTTTGATCGGGGACTATAATTCACCCCTCCACTTT. The encoded protein is CASSLIGDYNSPLHF.

Ten or more counts support this clone. The gene calls are TRBV4-1 and TRBJ2-7; either TRBD1 or TRBD2 may supply D (6 bases each). The germline V gene encodes CDR1 MGHRA and CDR2 YSYEKL. The CDR3 covers 14 residues. Trimming pared 1 base from V and 5 bases from J, leaving 12 bases between. Here the CDR3 DNA reads TGCGCCAGCAGCCAAGTCAAAGGGGGGCACGAGCAGTACTTC. Protein product: CASSQVKGGHEQYF.

This clone was recorded many times. The V call is TRBV19, the J call TRBJ2-5, with TRBD1 matching over 9 bases. This CDR3 spans 15 amino acids. V lost 2 bases, J lost 5 bases, and 6 bases stayed unmatched. CDR1 and CDR2 (germline): LNHDA, SQIVND (reference sequence). For the CDR3, the DNA is TGTGCCAGTAGTATATCTGGGACAGGGCTGGAGACCCAGTACTTC. This translates into CASSISGTGLETQYF.

This clone occurred many times. J is TRBJ1-5 and V is TRBV2, with 8 bases that match TRBD1. The CDR3 has 13 residues. V lost 6 bases to trimming and J lost 9 bases; unmatched junction nucleotides: 7. Germline values: CDR1 SNHLY, CDR2 FYNNEI. As DNA, the CDR3 is TGTGCCAGCAGCCGCGCAGGGGGCACGCCCCAGCATTTT. It is translated as CASSRAGGTPQHF.

This clone was seen ten or more times. This chain links TRBV10-3 with TRBJ1-3; D remains unclear. Germline V gene sequence: CDR1 ENHRY, CDR2 SYGVKD. The ends were cut back, 3 bases at V and 2 bases at J, with 11 bases in the middle. The length of the CDR3 is 15 residues. CDR3 in amino acids: CAISDVGGAGNTIYF. The CDR3 DNA is TGTGCCATCAGTGATGTTGGCGGGGCTGGAAACACCATATATTTT.